A selection of T cell receptor beta chains follows, all from one sample in a study of cytomegalovirus exposure and HLA in healthy donors. Here immunoSEQ multiplex PCR was the method, and the copy in TCRdb shows in-frame clones only, minus some. The repertoire holds under 200,000 clones, roughly 78% seen once, with 1% in the top ten. The sequencing input was PBMCs. Receptor source: a woman aged 45-59 years in good health and CMV-seropositive. Each CDR3 is given with its conserved first and last residue. D genes are given only for firm matches. Clone size appears in some rows only: once, few, many, or a class for an expanded clone.

size: NA
J: TRBJ1-6
V: TRBV2
D: TRBD1
DNA: TGTGCCAGCGGGGGACAGAGCTCCTATAATTCACCCCTCCACTTT
CDR3: CASGGQSSYNSPLHF

size: NA
J: TRBJ2-3
V: TRBV5-4
D: NA
DNA: TGTGCCAGCAGCTTTTTAGACAGCCTCACAGATACGCAGTATTTT
CDR3: CASSFLDSLTDTQYF

size: once
J: TRBJ1-2
V: TRBV18
D: NA
DNA: TGTGCCAGCTCACCACCCACAGAGAATGGCTACACCTTC
CDR3: CASSPPTENGYTF

size: NA
J: TRBJ1-4
V: TRBV6-1
D: NA
DNA: TGTGCCAGCAGTGAGTACAGGGTTAGCGAAAAACTGTTTTTT
CDR3: CASSEYRVSEKLFF

size: few
J: TRBJ1-4
V: TRBV7-9
D: TRBD1
DNA: TGTGCCAGCAGCCTATTCGGGACAGAGAATGAAAAACTGTTTTTT
CDR3: CASSLFGTENEKLFF

size: NA
J: TRBJ2-1
V: TRBV5-6
D: TRBD1
DNA: TGTGCCAGCAGTAGTTCGGGACAGGTCTACAATGAGCAGTTCTTC
CDR3: CASSSSGQVYNEQFF

size: NA
J: TRBJ1-5
V: TRBV7-2
D: NA
DNA: TGTGCCAGCAGCCGAAATACAGGGTTGGATCAGCCCCAGCATTTT
CDR3: CASSRNTGLDQPQHF

size: NA
J: TRBJ1-1
V: TRBV7-9
D: NA
DNA: TGTGCCAGCAGCCTCGGGACATATAATGAAGCTTTCTTT
CDR3: CASSLGTYNEAFF

size: NA
J: TRBJ1-5
V: TRBV19
D: TRBD1
DNA: TGTGCCAGTAGTAGGGACAGGGTCAATCAGCCCCAGCATTTT
CDR3: CASSRDRVNQPQHF

size: NA
J: TRBJ1-1
V: TRBV7-6
D: TRBD1
DNA: TGTGCCAGCAGCCCCACAACAGGGGTGAACACTGAAGCTTTCTTT
CDR3: CASSPTTGVNTEAFF

size: NA
J: TRBJ2-7
V: TRBV27
D: TRBD2
DNA: TGTGCCAGCAGTCCTAGCGGTGTTACCTACGAGCAGTACTTC
CDR3: CASSPSGVTYEQYF

size: once
J: TRBJ2-7
V: TRBV27
D: TRBD1
DNA: TGTGCCAGCAGTTTTTGGACAGGGGGGGTGAGCGGTAAAACCTACGAGCAGTACTTC
CDR3: CASSFWTGGVSGKTYEQYF

size: NA
J: TRBJ2-4
V: TRBV23-1
D: NA
DNA: TGCGCCAGCAGTCAATCGATCAGGGCTCTAGCCAAAAACATTCAGTACTTC
CDR3: CASSQSIRALAKNIQYF

size: few
J: TRBJ1-1
V: TRBV19
D: NA
DNA: TGTGCCAGTAGTCCAGGGGACCTGTCAGGTGGGGCTTTCTTT
CDR3: CASSPGDLSGGAFF

size: NA
J: TRBJ1-2
V: TRBV27
D: TRBD1
DNA: TGTGCCAGCAGATGGGCGGGACAGGGTGACTATGGCCACACCTTC
CDR3: CASRWAGQGDYGHTF

size: NA
J: TRBJ1-2
V: TRBV5-6
D: NA
DNA: TGTGCCAGCAGCTTGGTGCGCAGGGCCAGCTATGGCTACACCTTC
CDR3: CASSLVRRASYGYTF

size: NA
J: TRBJ1-5
V: TRBV30
D: NA
DNA: TGTGCCTGGAGTAAAGGACAGCCTCATCAGCCCCAGCATTTT
CDR3: CAWSKGQPHQPQHF

size: few
J: TRBJ1-1
V: TRBV7-3
D: NA
DNA: TGTGCCAGCAGCTTATCCCCTTCGAACACTGAAGCTTTCTTT
CDR3: CASSLSPSNTEAFF

size: NA
J: TRBJ1-5
V: TRBV6-5
D: NA
DNA: TGTACCAGCAGATCGACAGAAAATCAGCCCCAGCATTTT
CDR3: CTSRSTENQPQHF

size: once
J: TRBJ2-1
V: TRBV6-6
D: TRBD1
DNA: TGTGCCAGCACCCCTACCGGACAGGGGGCGCAATCAGGGCAGTTCTTC
CDR3: CASTPTGQGAQSGQFF

size: NA
J: TRBJ1-1
V: TRBV28
D: NA
DNA: TGTGCCAGCAGTTCCCCACTGGGGAGGACTGAAGCTTTCTTT
CDR3: CASSSPLGRTEAFF

size: NA
J: TRBJ2-7
V: TRBV7-6
D: NA
DNA: TGTGCCAGCAGCGCCGCTAGCGAAACCTACGAGCAGTACTTC
CDR3: CASSAASETYEQYF

size: NA
J: TRBJ2-7
V: TRBV5-4
D: TRBD1
DNA: TGTGCCAGCAGCTTGGTCCGACAGGGGTACTACGTGCAGTACTTC
CDR3: CASSLVRQGYYVQYF

size: NA
J: TRBJ2-1
V: TRBV28
D: NA
DNA: TGTGCCAGCAGTCAAGCCGGGACACCGATAGGGTACAATGAGCAGTTCTTC
CDR3: CASSQAGTPIGYNEQFF

size: NA
J: TRBJ2-4
V: TRBV19
D: NA
DNA: TGTGCCAGTAGTATAGATAATCAGGGTCGAGCCATTCAGTACTTC
CDR3: CASSIDNQGRAIQYF

size: few
J: TRBJ2-1
V: TRBV6-1
D: TRBD2
DNA: TGTGCCAGCAGTGAAGCGCGGGGGGGCGCAATATATGAGCAGTTCTTC
CDR3: CASSEARGGAIYEQFF

size: NA
J: TRBJ2-7
V: TRBV5-1
D: TRBD1
DNA: TGCGCCAGCAGCGCGCCGGGACAGGTCCCATACGAGCAGTACTTC
CDR3: CASSAPGQVPYEQYF

size: NA
J: TRBJ1-2
V: TRBV6-6
D: NA
DNA: TGTGCCAGCAGGGTCGGCTATGGCTACACCTTC
CDR3: CASRVGYGYTF

size: NA
J: TRBJ2-7
V: TRBV9
D: TRBD1
DNA: TGTGCCAGCAGCGCCAGGGGGCGAACCGAGCAGTACTTC
CDR3: CASSARGRTEQYF

size: NA
J: TRBJ2-4
V: TRBV5-1
D: TRBD2
DNA: TGCGCCAGCAGCTTGAAGGGTGGGGGGGACATTCAGTACTTC
CDR3: CASSLKGGGDIQYF

size: NA
J: TRBJ2-7
V: TRBV4-3
D: TRBD2
DNA: TGCGCCAGCAGCTCCGGGACTAGCGGCTCCTACGAGCAGTACTTC
CDR3: CASSSGTSGSYEQYF

size: NA
J: TRBJ1-1
V: TRBV7-9
D: NA
DNA: TGTGCCAGCGGGCTCGACCCCGTGGGTGAAGCTTTCTTT
CDR3: CASGLDPVGEAFF

size: NA
J: TRBJ1-5
V: TRBV2
D: TRBD1
DNA: TGTGCCAGCAGTCTACAGGGGAGAAGCAATCAGCCCCAGCATTTT
CDR3: CASSLQGRSNQPQHF

size: NA
J: TRBJ2-5
V: TRBV6-5
D: TRBD1
DNA: TGTGCCAGCATCCCCCCGGGACAGGGCAGGGAGACCCAGTACTTC
CDR3: CASIPPGQGRETQYF

size: few
J: TRBJ1-2
V: TRBV9
D: TRBD1
DNA: TGTGCCAGCAGCGTTTCAGGGGGTGGCTACACCTTC
CDR3: CASSVSGGGYTF

size: NA
J: TRBJ1-4
V: TRBV6-1
D: TRBD1
DNA: TGTGCCAGCAGTGCCAGACAGGGAACGAGTGAAAAACTGTTTTTT
CDR3: CASSARQGTSEKLFF

size: NA
J: TRBJ2-5
V: TRBV11-2
D: NA
DNA: TGTGCCAGCAGACCGCCGGGTGAGACCCAGTACTTC
CDR3: CASRPPGETQYF

size: NA
J: TRBJ1-2
V: TRBV6-5
D: TRBD1
DNA: TGTGCCAGCGGGACAGGGACCTATGGCTACACCTTC
CDR3: CASGTGTYGYTF

size: NA
J: TRBJ1-2
V: TRBV19
D: NA
DNA: TGTGCCAGTAGCCGACAGACCCTGGGAGGCTACACCTTC
CDR3: CASSRQTLGGYTF

size: NA
J: TRBJ2-1
V: TRBV7-6
D: TRBD2
DNA: TGTGCCAGCAGCAGAATGTCCCTTTCACTAGCGGGAGGATCGGGCGAGCAGTTCTTC
CDR3: CASSRMSLSLAGGSGEQFF

size: NA
J: TRBJ1-5
V: TRBV19
D: NA
DNA: TGTGCCAGTAGGCTCAGGGTAGATCAGCCCCAGCATTTT
CDR3: CASRLRVDQPQHF

size: NA
J: TRBJ2-6
V: TRBV7-8
D: NA
DNA: TGTGCCAGCAGCCACTCAGGGCTCGACTTCTCTGGGGCCAACGTCCTGACTTTC
CDR3: CASSHSGLDFSGANVLTF